The next 20 T cell receptor beta chains were all read from a single sample in a study of cytomegalovirus exposure and HLA in healthy donors. Primers included in the PCR were 60 Vbeta and 13 Jbeta primers. Here immunoSEQ multiplex PCR was the method, and the copy in TCRdb shows in-frame clones only, minus some. The data show 150,000 or so clones, roughly 74% seen once. Sequenced material: PBMCs. Every receptor here comes from a young man in good health and CMV-seronegative.

J is TRBJ2-3 and V is TRBV5-1; TRBD1 matches at 7 bases. The trim removed 3 bases at V and 3 bases at J, leaving 16 bases unmatched. CDR1 is SGHRS and CDR2 is YFSETQ in the germline V gene. CDR3 length: 18 amino acids. The CDR3 DNA sequence: TGCGCCAGCAGCTCCTCCCCCCAGGGACAGAGCTTAACAGATACGCAGTATTTT. It is translated as CASSSSPQGQSLTDTQYF.

The rearrangement links TRBV11-3 to TRBJ2-1; the match to TRBD1 covers 11 bases. The CDR3 contains 18 residues. V shed 1 base and J 3 bases; nucleotides not matched to a gene: 8. Germline CDR1 reads SGHNT; CDR2 reads YENEEA. In DNA form, the CDR3 reads TGTGCCAGCAGCTTAGGGATGATTGGGACAGGGGGCTACAATGAGCAGTTCTTC. This gives the protein CASSLGMIGTGGYNEQFF.

This chain joins TRBV11-2 and TRBJ2-7; TRBD2 aligns across 7 bases. With 3 bases clipped from V and 3 bases from J, the junction kept 5 bases outside the gene matches. Germline values: CDR1 SGHAT, CDR2 FQNNGV. This CDR3 has 14 amino acids. Written as DNA, the CDR3 is TGTGCCAGCAGCTTGGGGAGGGGAAACTACGAGCAGTACGTC. This sequence encodes CASSLGRGNYEQYV.

A single count supports this clone. The V and J genes are TRBV6-1 and TRBJ2-7; D not resolved. CDR1 is MNHNS and CDR2 is SASEGT in the germline V gene. V lost 1 base to trimming and J lost 3 bases, with 13 bases between them. This CDR3 spans 15 amino acids. The CDR3 region is CASSEEVSRNYEQYF. Here the CDR3 DNA reads TGTGCCAGCAGTGAAGAGGTATCGCGGAACTACGAGCAGTACTTC.

The V call is TRBV10-3, the J call TRBJ2-7; the match to TRBD1 covers 7 bases. V lost 6 bases, J lost 0 bases, and 5 bases stayed unmatched. The CDR3 has 14 amino acids. CDR1 and CDR2 (germline): ENHRY, SYGVKD. The CDR3 region is CAISFDRASYEQYF. DNA for the CDR3: TGTGCCATCAGCTTCGACAGGGCCTCCTACGAGCAGTACTTC.

This clone was seen only once. V usage is TRBV27 and J usage is TRBJ2-2; 9 positions match TRBD1. The CDR3 has 16 amino acids. V lost 3 bases and J lost 5; bases outside the gene matches: 7. The germline CDR1 and CDR2 sequences are MNHEY and SMNVEV (reference sequence). The CDR3 region has the DNA TGTGCCAGCAGTTTGCGACAGGGGGTTGAGACCGGGGAGCTGTTTTTT. Translation: CASSLRQGVETGELFF.

V usage is TRBV4-1 and J usage is TRBJ2-1; 7 bases fit TRBD1. The CDR3 has 19 amino acids. Unmatched junction bases numbered 17, after V lost 2 bases and J lost 4 bases. CDR1 and CDR2 from the germline V gene are MGHRA and YSYEKL. CDR3 coding DNA: TGCGCCAGCAGCCAACCGCAGTATCCGGGACAGCATTGGTACAATGAGCAGTTCTTC. It is translated as CASSQPQYPGQHWYNEQFF.

The rearrangement links TRBV19 to TRBJ2-7; tentatively, D is TRBD1 (6 bases). Germline values: CDR1 LNHDA, CDR2 SQIVND (reference sequence). Trimming pared 1 base from V and 2 bases from J, leaving 12 bases between. The CDR3 consists of 15 residues. The DNA of the CDR3 is TGTGCCAGTAGTATAGGACAGGTGCTCCCCTACGAGCAGTACTTC. Translation: CASSIGQVLPYEQYF.

The V call is TRBV10-3, the J call TRBJ2-5; D is possibly TRBD1 (6 bases). The CDR3 contains 13 residues. The germline CDR1 and CDR2 sequences are ENHRY and SYGVKD. V shed 4 bases and J shed 3 bases, with 9 bases lying between them. CDR3 region: CAISARTEETQYF. The DNA for the CDR3 is TGTGCCATCAGTGCCAGGACAGAAGAGACCCAGTACTTC.

The chain couples TRBV19 to TRBJ2-7; TRBD1 might be the D (5 bases). Germline V lookup: CDR1 LNHDA, CDR2 SQIVND (reference sequence). This CDR3 spans 14 amino acids. The V end lost 4 bases, the J end lost 3 bases, and 13 bases lay between the germline ends. CDR3 nucleotides: TGTGCCAGTAGTAGAAACAGGTTAAGCTACGAGCAGTACTTC. Protein: CASSRNRLSYEQYF.

The gene calls are TRBV5-1 and TRBJ1-5; D uncertain. With 2 bases removed from V and 1 base from J, the gap between germline ends came to 10 bases. This CDR3 is built from 15 residues. Germline CDR1 SGHRS, CDR2 YFSETQ. CDR3 coding DNA: TGCGCCAGCAGCTTTACGGGGATGAGCAATCAGCCCCAGCATTTT. It specifies CASSFTGMSNQPQHF.

The V gene is TRBV11-2, the J gene TRBJ2-2; no reliable D call. Germline CDR1 is SGHAT and CDR2 is FQNNGV. The length of the CDR3 is 14 residues. V shed 1 base and J shed 2 bases, with 5 bases lying between them. The CDR3 protein is CASSLGLNTGELFF. Here the CDR3 DNA reads TGTGCCAGCAGCTTAGGACTTAACACCGGGGAGCTGTTTTTT.

This clone was counted a single time. The rearrangement uses TRBV9 and TRBJ2-7; TRBD2 aligns across 9 bases. The ends lost 3 bases at V and 3 bases at J; junction bases unmatched: 7. Per the germline V gene, CDR1 is SGDLS and CDR2 is YYNGEE. The CDR3 spans 15 residues. CDR3 nucleotide sequence: TGTGCCAGCAGCGCTTTAGCGGGGGCGAACTACGAGCAGTACTTC. Translated, it gives CASSALAGANYEQYF.

The chain uses TRBV5-1 and TRBJ2-7; D possibly corresponds to TRBD1 (5 bases). Germline CDR1 reads SGHRS; CDR2 reads YFSETQ. This CDR3 comprises 15 residues. V was clipped by 8 bases and J by 3 bases, with 21 bases between them. The CDR3 reads CASALGGADLYEQYF. The CDR3 nucleotides are TGCGCCAGTGCTCTGGGTGGGGCCGATCTCTACGAGCAGTACTTC.

The chain carries TRBV7-2 and TRBJ2-1, with a possible D match to TRBD1 (5 bases). The CDR3 loop spans 15 amino acids. Germline CDR1 SGHTA, CDR2 FQGNSA. Trimming cost V 1 base and J 0 bases, with 7 bases left between them. Written as DNA, the CDR3 is TGTGCCAGCAGCTTAGACAGGAGCTCCTACAATGAGCAGTTCTTC. This encodes CASSLDRSSYNEQFF. The entire variable domain, with the rest obtained from reference TRBV7-2 and TRBJ2-1, is as follows: GAGVSQSPSNKVTEKGKDVELRCDPISGHTALYWYRQSLGQGLEFLIYFQGNSAPDKSGLPSDRFSAERTGGSVSTLTIQRTQQEDSAVYLCASSLDRSSYNEQFFGPGTRLTVL.

V gene TRBV6-1 combines with J gene TRBJ1-5; the match to TRBD1 covers 7 bases. V lost 4 bases to trimming and J lost 6 bases; unmatched junction nucleotides: 18. CDR1 and CDR2 (germline): MNHNS, SASEGT. This CDR3 region has 18 residues. Here the CDR3 DNA reads TGTGCCAGCAGTGGGGCAGGGGGTGCATCCAGGTCCAGTCAGCCCCAGCATTTT. Its translation is CASSGAGGASRSSQPQHF.

The chain carries TRBV7-9 and TRBJ1-5; 9 positions match TRBD1. Germline lookup yields CDR1 SEHNR and CDR2 FQNEAQ (reference sequence). The junction had 4 bases not matched to a gene; V was cut back by 5 bases and J by 5 bases. This CDR3 has 14 residues. CDR3 in DNA: TGTGCCAGCAGCCCTGGGACAGGGTATCAGCCCCAGCATTTT. Its translation is CASSPGTGYQPQHF.

The chain is built from TRBV5-1 and TRBJ1-1; TRBD1 aligns across 9 bases. The CDR3 sequence is 13 residues long. With V trimmed by 2 bases and J by 8 bases, 4 bases remained unmatched. The germline V gene has CDR1 SGHRS and CDR2 YFSETQ. Here the CDR3 reads CASSLAGTGEAFF. The CDR3, as DNA: TGCGCCAGCAGCTTAGCCGGGACAGGGGAAGCTTTCTTT.

This clone showed up just once. The J gene is TRBJ2-3, the V gene TRBV6-1; no clear D. Between the trimmed V and J ends, which lost 6 bases and 1 base, there was a span of 11 bases. Germline V gives CDR1 MNHNS, CDR2 SASEGT. The CDR3 contains 14 residues. The CDR3 DNA reads TGTGCCAGCAGAGTAGGCGGAGGCACAGATACGCAGTATTTT. As protein: CASRVGGGTDTQYF.

In its sample, this clone was seen a few times. V usage is TRBV6-4 and J usage is TRBJ2-3, with TRBD2 matching over 8 bases. The CDR3 runs to 17 residues. After removal of 3 bases from V and 1 base from J, the junction contained 9 bases not matched to a gene. Germline V gene data show CDR1 as MRHNA and CDR2 as SNTAGT. DNA of the CDR3: TGTGCCAGCAGTGAATTCGTTGGTAGCGGGGGCACAGATACGCAGTATTTT. This sequence encodes CASSEFVGSGGTDTQYF.